The present T cell receptor (beta chain) was sequenced within a study of shared clonotypes between healthy human individuals. Whole-study findings and limits: The low donor count limited represented genetic and exposure-history diversity.

The V and J ends lost 2 bases and 3 bases respectively, with 17 bases between them. The germline CDR1 and CDR2 sequences are GTSNPN and SVGIG (reference sequence). The CDR3 extends over 16 amino acids. Worth noting for this clone: Antigen unknown.

The study separated CD4+ cells into CD45RA+ naive and CD45RA-negative memory subsets. TCRdb's copy holds only in-frame clones and misses some; the assay was immunoSEQ multiplex PCR. The sample yields about 2.3 million clones, 85% to 95% seen once. The TCR originated in a man aged 18-30 years in good health. Some clones in this sample may be carry-over from other donors' samples. The chain joins TRBV30 to TRBJ1-3; D ambiguous. The sequencing sample was made of naive CD4+ T cells from PBMCs. Indicated subset: CD45RA+ positively selected. CDR3 amino acids: CAWSRLGELGGNTIYF. The CDR3, as DNA: TGTGCCTGGAGTCGGCTGGGAGAGCTGGGTGGAAACACCATATATTTT.